Shown below are 6 T cell receptor beta chains from a single sample sequenced in a study of blood T cell repertoires in COVID-19. Produced via immunoSEQ multiplex PCR; TCRdb's table is partial and in-frame only. The sample carries approximately 58,000 clones, around 90% recorded once. Sequencing input: peripheral blood. Source of these receptors: a woman older than 75 with active COVID-19.

In its sample, this clone was seen once. The CDR3 sequence is CASTVGQEGKQFF. CDR3 nucleotide sequence: TGCGCCAGCACCGTGGGACAGGAGGGGAAGCAGTTCTTC. The rearrangement joins TRBV5-1 to TRBJ2-1, with 8 bases that match TRBD1. The V gene's germline CDR1 is SGHRS and CDR2 YFSETQ. After removal of 6 bases from V and 11 bases from J, the junction contained 10 bases not matched to a gene. The CDR3 length is 13 residues.

This chain links TRBV5-6 with TRBJ2-1; D call uncertain. The CDR3 consists of 15 residues. Germline lookup yields CDR1 SGHDT and CDR2 YYEEEE. V gave up 0 bases and J gave up 0 bases, with 7 bases separating them. The CDR3 spells CASSLVRNSYNEQFF. The DNA of the CDR3 is TGTGCCAGCAGCTTGGTCAGAAACTCCTACAATGAGCAGTTCTTC. Full variable domain (missing parts from reference TRBV5-6 and TRBJ2-1): DAGVTQSPTHLIKTRGQQVTLRCSPKSGHDTVSWYQQALGQGPQFIFQYYEEEERQRGNFPDRFSGHQFPNYSSELNVNALLLGDSALYLCASSLVRNSYNEQFFGPGTRLTVL.

This chain uses TRBV27 with TRBJ1-1; no reliable D call. The V end lost 4 bases, the J end lost 1 base, and 10 bases lay between the germline ends. Germline V gene sequence: CDR1 MNHEY, CDR2 SMNVEV (reference sequence). The CDR3 extends over 14 amino acids. The CDR3 loop reads CASSSIEPNTEAFF. CDR3 DNA: TGTGCCAGCAGTTCAATTGAGCCGAACACTGAAGCTTTCTTT.

The chain combines TRBV7-2 with TRBJ2-2, with a weak D call TRBD2 (6 bases). Per germline, CDR1 SGHTA and CDR2 FQGNSA. Trimming removed 2 bases from V and 7 bases from J, with 11 bases in between. The CDR3 loop spans 14 amino acids. The chain's CDR3 is CASSLRDFLGELFF. The CDR3 DNA reads as TGTGCCAGCAGCTTACGGGACTTTCTCGGGGAGCTGTTTTTT. The full variable domain, with the rest looked up from reference TRBV7-2 and TRBJ2-2, is GAGVSQSPSNKVTEKGKDVELRCDPISGHTALYWYRQSLGQGLEFLIYFQGNSAPDKSGLPSDRFSAERTGGSVSTLTIQRTQQEDSAVYLCASSLRDFLGELFFGEGSRLTVL.

The chain has TRBV28 and TRBJ2-7, with 8 nucleotides matching TRBD2. The CDR3 totals 14 residues. V lost 8 bases and J lost 4; bases outside the gene matches: 10. Germline loops: CDR1 MDHEN, CDR2 SYDVKM. The CDR3 is CASSSGRYAYEQYF. CDR3 nucleotides: TGTGCCAGCTCAAGCGGGAGATATGCGTACGAGCAGTACTTC.

The V and J genes are TRBV6-5 and TRBJ1-6, with D tentatively TRBD1 (6 bases). CDR3 size: 15 residues. CDR1 MNHEY and CDR2 SVGAGI come from the germline V gene. The germline V and J ends were trimmed by 2 bases and 10 bases, with 15 bases remaining between them. The chain's CDR3 is CASSYTDSLGSPLHF. The DNA for the CDR3 is TGTGCCAGCAGTTACACGGACAGCCTTGGGTCACCCCTCCACTTT.